The 7 T cell receptor beta chains given below trace back to one sample, sequenced in a study of cytomegalovirus exposure and HLA in healthy donors. PCR amplification relied on 60 Vbeta primers (plus 13 Jbeta primers). Assay: immunoSEQ multiplex PCR; the TCRdb copy retains only in-frame clones and omits some. The repertoire holds 100,000 or so clones, with about 80% as singletons. The source material was PBMCs. The receptors derive from a woman aged 40 to 50 in good health and CMV-seronegative.

This chain connects TRBV6-5 to TRBJ1-2; D is ambiguous. The CDR3 runs to 14 residues. In germline, CDR1 is MNHEY, CDR2 SVGAGI. V lost 6 bases, J lost 4 bases, and 15 bases lay in between. The CDR3: CASRPPSTLYGYTF. The CDR3 DNA reads TGTGCCAGCAGACCCCCCTCGACTCTCTATGGCTACACCTTC.

The V gene is TRBV6-6, the J gene TRBJ1-2, with 7 bases fitting TRBD1. Germline CDR1 reads MNHNY; CDR2 reads SVGAGI (reference sequence). This CDR3 comprises 16 residues. With 7 bases clipped from V and 5 bases from J, the junction kept 16 bases outside the gene matches. The CDR3 spells CASTPRTGELKYGYTF. CDR3 nucleotides: TGTGCCAGCACCCCCAGGACAGGTGAGCTGAAGTATGGCTACACCTTC.

This sequence joins TRBV28 and TRBJ2-5; D remains unclear. The J call may be faulty, since TRBJ2-7 better matches the DNA end. Germline V CDR1 and CDR2: MDHEN, SYDVKM. The CDR3 has 11 amino acids. CDR3 protein: CASSSQSEQYF. The CDR3 coding sequence is TGTGCCAGCAGTTCGCAGAGCGAGCAGTACTTC.

The chain recombines TRBV28 with TRBJ1-4; a possible D gene is TRBD1 (5 bases). The V end lost 5 bases, the J end lost 5 bases, and 6 bases lay between the germline ends. Germline values: CDR1 MDHEN, CDR2 SYDVKM. The CDR3 loop spans 12 amino acids. CDR3 region: CASSRGNEKLFF. CDR3 nucleotides: TGTGCCAGCAGTAGGGGAAATGAAAAACTGTTTTTT.

J is TRBJ2-5 and V is TRBV2; TRBD1 matches 7 bases. The last part of the DNA fits TRBJ2-7 better; the J call may be wrong. Germline CDR1 is SNHLY and CDR2 is FYNNEI. The CDR3 runs to 11 residues. CDR3 region: CASGTAGEQYF. The DNA for the CDR3 is TGTGCCAGTGGGACAGCCGGCGAGCAGTACTTC.

The V gene is TRBV9, the J gene TRBJ1-4; possible D gene TRBD1, 6 bases. This CDR3 has 16 residues. Trimming took 4 bases from V and 7 from J, leaving 20 bases between them. Germline V lookup: CDR1 SGDLS, CDR2 YYNGEE. CDR3 protein: CASSPRVERGGEKLFF. The CDR3 nucleotides are TGTGCCAGCAGCCCCCGGGTGGAAAGGGGGGGTGAAAAACTGTTTTTT. The full variable domain, its missing parts supplied by reference TRBV9 and TRBJ1-4, is DSGVTQTPKHLITATGQRVTLRCSPRSGDLSVYWYQQSLDQGLQFLIQYYNGEERAKGNILERFSAQQFPDLHSELNLSSLELGDSALYFCASSPRVERGGEKLFFGSGTQLSVL.

This clone was seen a single time. V gene TRBV2 combines with J gene TRBJ1-5; D possibly corresponds to TRBD1 (6 bases). The germline V gene encodes CDR1 SNHLY and CDR2 FYNNEI. The ends were cut back, 4 bases at V and 0 bases at J, with 7 bases in the middle. The CDR3 is made up of 14 amino acids. The CDR3 region is CASSGTVSNQPQHF. The CDR3 bases are TGTGCCAGCAGTGGGACAGTTAGCAATCAGCCCCAGCATTTT.